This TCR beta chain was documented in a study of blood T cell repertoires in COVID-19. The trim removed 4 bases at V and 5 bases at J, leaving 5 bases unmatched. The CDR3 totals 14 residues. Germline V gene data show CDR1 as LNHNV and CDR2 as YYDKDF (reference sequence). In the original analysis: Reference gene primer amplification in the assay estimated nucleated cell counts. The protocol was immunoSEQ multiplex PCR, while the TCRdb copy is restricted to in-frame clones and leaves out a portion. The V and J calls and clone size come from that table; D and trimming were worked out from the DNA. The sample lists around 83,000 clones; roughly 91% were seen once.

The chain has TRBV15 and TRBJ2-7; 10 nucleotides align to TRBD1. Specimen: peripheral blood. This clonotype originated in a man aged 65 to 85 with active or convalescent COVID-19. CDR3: CATSKGQGIHEQYF. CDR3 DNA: TGTGCCACCAGCAAGGGACAGGGGATCCACGAGCAGTACTTC.